The clone carrying this TCR beta chain has at least ten counts. What it recognizes is unknown. This sample is drawn from a study of human T cells and chemical hapten exposure. Study-level points and caveats: It should be noted that donors had alopecia, so their immune response may differ from healthy people's. A positive correlation with patch test score was shown by PT1 expanded TCR counts. Expanded TCRs grouped into significantly more large CDR3 similarity clusters than controls produced.

TCRdb re-called the RACE reads with MiXCR, one entry per CDR3 protein. The data contain approximately 350,000 distinct CDR3 sequences, nearly 6.5% of them singletons. Germline V gene data show CDR1 as KGHDR and CDR2 as SFDVKD. Trimming took 7 bases from V and 7 from J, leaving 10 bases between them. This CDR3 spans 13 amino acids. Indicated time point: patch test 2, 6 weeks after DPC sensitization. The treatment denotes: therapeutic diphenylcyclopropenone sensitization with weekly scalp DPC. Total RNA came from unfractionated whole blood. This receptor was taken from a woman in her late teens or twenties with alopecia areata. Some clones in this sample may be carry-over from other donors' samples. This chain uses TRBV24-1 with TRBJ1-6; D perhaps matches TRBD1 (6 bases). The specimen was whole blood, collected in connection with sensitization to the hapten diphenylcyclopropenone (DPC). CDR3 sequence: CATRQGQNSPLHF. In DNA, the CDR3 is TGTGCCACCAGACAGGGCCAAAATTCACCCCTCCACTTT.